Listed below are T cell receptor beta chains from one sample, sequenced in a study of blood T cells in healthy people across ages. TCRdb re-analysed the 5' RACE reads in MiXCR, keeping a single row per CDR3 protein. The sample lists approximately 1.5 million distinct CDR3 sequences, about 35% occurring once. Sequences were obtained from blood. These TCRs come from a woman between 25 and 40 years old in good health. Both conserved end residues are part of each CDR3. D genes are given only for firm matches. Some rows mark clone size as missing; the rest say once, few, many or name a class of expanded clone.

TRBV7-2	-	-	TRBJ2-1	TGTGCCAGCAGCTTACCTAGTAGGCATGAGCAGTTCTTC	CASSLPSRHEQFF
TRBV7-9	-	once	TRBJ1-2	TGTGCCAGCAGCCCTTTGGGTGGACGCTATGGCTACACCTTC	CASSPLGGRYGYTF
TRBV7-9	-	-	TRBJ1-4	TGTGCCAGCAGCTTAGAGGGGACAACAACTAATGAAAAACTGTTTTTT	CASSLEGTTTNEKLFF
TRBV5-6	TRBD2	-	TRBJ2-1	TGTGCCAGTAGCCTTAGCGGGAGACTCGGGGATGAGCAGTTCTTC	CASSLSGRLGDEQFF
TRBV2	TRBD2	-	TRBJ2-3	TGTGCCAGCAGCCGGACTAGCGGGGGGCCGCCATCCACAGATACGCAGTATTTT	CASSRTSGGPPSTDTQYF
TRBV13	-	-	TRBJ2-1	TGTGCCAGCAGCTTAGAGGGGCTGCGCTCCTACAATGAGCAGTTCTTC	CASSLEGLRSYNEQFF
TRBV2	-	-	TRBJ2-7	TGTGCCAGCAACCAGGGAGACTACGAGCAGTACTTC	CASNQGDYEQYF
TRBV6-1	-	-	TRBJ1-5	TGTGCCAGCAGTAGACAAAATCAGCCCCAGCATTTT	CASSRQNQPQHF
TRBV27	TRBD1	few	TRBJ1-2	TGTGCCAGCAGTTGGGGGACAGGGTCTGGCTACACCTTC	CASSWGTGSGYTF
TRBV6-1	TRBD1	-	TRBJ2-1	TGTGCCAGCAGTCGATGGACAGGAGCGAGCTCCTACAATGAGCAGTTCTTC	CASSRWTGASSYNEQFF
TRBV20-1	-	many	TRBJ1-1	TGCAGTGCTAGAGACAGACACACTGAAGCTTTCTTT	CSARDRHTEAFF
TRBV28	-	few	TRBJ1-5	TGTGCCAGCAGTTTATCCCGCGGAAGGAGCAATCAGCCCCAGCATTTT	CASSLSRGRSNQPQHF
TRBV7-9	-	-	TRBJ2-1	TGTGCCAGCAGCGACCGGGACGCCCATTATGAGCAGTTCTTC	CASSDRDAHYEQFF
TRBV6-1	-	-	TRBJ2-2	TGTGCCAGCAGTGGGGCGACAGTCACCGGGGAGCTGTTTTTT	CASSGATVTGELFF
TRBV20-1	TRBD1	-	TRBJ1-1	TGCAGTACTACAGGGGCCCGGAGGAACACTGAAGCTTTCTTT	CSTTGARRNTEAFF
TRBV28	-	few	TRBJ2-3	TGTGCCAGCAGTTTAGACCCCTCTGGGGAGACAGATACGCAGTATTTT	CASSLDPSGETDTQYF
TRBV5-1	TRBD2	few	TRBJ2-1	TGCGCCAGCAGCGCAGCTAGCGGGGGGATCTATGAGCAGTTCTTC	CASSAASGGIYEQFF
TRBV7-2	TRBD2	-	TRBJ2-2	TGTGCCAGCAGCTTAGGAGCGGGGGGCCGCTCAGGGGAGCTGTTTTTT	CASSLGAGGRSGELFF
TRBV6-1	-	-	TRBJ2-7	TGTGCCAGCAGTCGACTGAACAGGGACGAGCAGTACTTC	CASSRLNRDEQYF
TRBV18	TRBD1	-	TRBJ2-1	TGTGCCAGCTCACCAGGGGACAGGAGAGAGTTCTTC	CASSPGDRREFF
TRBV28	-	-	TRBJ2-7	TGTGCCAGCAGTTTGGGGTACAGGGACCTCTCCTACGAGCAGTACTTC	CASSLGYRDLSYEQYF
TRBV20-1	-	-	TRBJ1-5	TGCAGTGCTAGAGACAGGGTTAGAGAGTTTGATCAGCCCCAGCATTTT	CSARDRVREFDQPQHF
TRBV25-1	-	-	TRBJ1-2	TGTGCCAGCAGTGACCAGAGTTATAACTATGGCTACACCTTC	CASSDQSYNYGYTF
TRBV5-1	TRBD2	-	TRBJ2-1	TGCGCCAGCAGCTTGGTGGGACTAGCGGGAGGCAACAATGAGCAGTTCTTC	CASSLVGLAGGNNEQFF
TRBV7-9	TRBD2	-	TRBJ2-5	TGTGCCAGCAGCGGACTAGCGGGGGGGTTTGGGTCCCATGAGCAGTACTTC	CASSGLAGGFGSHEQYF
TRBV29-1	-	many	TRBJ2-7	TGCAGCGTTGAACGCCCCGGGACCGACTACGAGCAGTACTTC	CSVERPGTDYEQYF
TRBV4-1	TRBD1	few	TRBJ2-5	TGCGCCAGCAGCCAATCGCAGGGGGCGGGAGAGACCCAGTACTTC	CASSQSQGAGETQYF
TRBV5-1	TRBD1	few	TRBJ2-5	TGCGCCAGCAGCTTGACAGGGGCTCCTAAAGAGACCCAGTACTTC	CASSLTGAPKETQYF
TRBV7-6	TRBD2	-	TRBJ2-7	TGTGCCAGCAGCCGCGGTCGGGAGGTACCACCCTACGGGCAGTACTTC	CASSRGREVPPYGQYF
TRBV4-1	TRBD1	few	TRBJ2-1	TGCGCCAGCAGCCAGCCGGGACAGGGAGTCTACAATGAGCAGTTCTTC	CASSQPGQGVYNEQFF
TRBV7-3	-	-	TRBJ1-5	TGTGCCAGCAGCTCCCCCAGGGCAGGGGTAAGCAATCAGCCCCAGCATTTT	CASSSPRAGVSNQPQHF
TRBV14	-	-	TRBJ2-5	TGTGCCAGCAGCCGAAAACAGGTCCAAGAGACCCAGTACTTC	CASSRKQVQETQYF
TRBV27	TRBD2	-	TRBJ2-1	TGTGCCAGCAGTTCTAGCGGGAGAGAGCAGTTCTTC	CASSSSGREQFF
TRBV14	TRBD1	-	TRBJ2-7	TGTGCCAGCAGCCATATCAGGGGGCCCCGGTTTTACGAGCAGTACTTC	CASSHIRGPRFYEQYF
TRBV24-1	-	-	TRBJ2-5	TGTGCCACCAGTGATTTGAATAGCGCCGAGGACGATACCCAAGAGACCCAGTACTTC	CATSDLNSAEDDTQETQYF
TRBV29-1	-	-	TRBJ2-5	TGCAGCGTTGACCGAGGAGGGGGGGCCGAGACCCAGTACTTC	CSVDRGGGAETQYF
TRBV15	-	few	TRBJ1-1	TGTGCCACCAGCAGAGATGACCAGGGAGCTTTCTTT	CATSRDDQGAFF